This entry lists 17 T cell receptor beta chains sequenced from one sample in a study of blood T cell repertoires in COVID-19. The method was immunoSEQ multiplex PCR; TCRdb's version includes in-frame clones alone and lacks a portion of them. The data show 340,000 or so clones, approximately 86% seen once. What was sequenced was PBMCs or T cells enriched from blood (not recorded which). The receptors stem from a woman between 40 and 50 years old with acute COVID-19.

This sequence joins TRBV6-5 and TRBJ1-6; the D gene is possibly TRBD1 (6 bases). The CDR3 length is 15 residues. V was cut by 0 bases and J by 6 bases, with 9 bases left in between. In germline, CDR1 is MNHEY, CDR2 SVGAGI. The CDR3 bases are TGTGCCAGCAGTTACTCCGGGACACCTAATTCACCCCTCCACTTT. Translating it yields CASSYSGTPNSPLHF.

This clone was seen more than once but under ten times. The CDR3 DNA reads as TGTGCTAGTGGTTTAGAAGGGGGTAAGGGCACTGAAGCTTTCTTT. Its translation: CASGLEGGKGTEAFF. V gene TRBV12-5 combines with J gene TRBJ1-1; D possibly corresponds to TRBD1 (6 bases). V was trimmed by 3 bases and J by 4 bases, leaving 15 bases between them. Per germline, CDR1 LGHNT and CDR2 FRNRAP. This CDR3 has 15 amino acids.

V gene TRBV4-1 combines with J gene TRBJ2-5; 8 bases map to TRBD2. With V trimmed by 3 bases and J by 2 bases, 17 bases remained unmatched. CDR3 length: 19 amino acids. Germline CDR1 reads MGHRA; CDR2 reads YSYEKL. This chain's CDR3 is CASSHLHPSGLAWQETQYF. The CDR3 bases are TGCGCCAGCAGCCATTTACACCCCTCAGGACTAGCATGGCAAGAGACCCAGTACTTC.

V usage is TRBV2 and J usage is TRBJ1-5; D unclear. The CDR3 has 15 residues. The V gene's germline CDR1 is SNHLY and CDR2 FYNNEI. V lost 6 bases and J lost 0, with 12 bases in between. The CDR3 protein is CASSVQTNSNQPQHF. The CDR3 DNA is TGTGCCAGCAGCGTTCAAACAAATAGCAATCAGCCCCAGCATTTT.

The rearrangement uses TRBV5-4 and TRBJ2-3; 13 nucleotides agree with TRBD2. This CDR3 has 18 amino acids. Trimming at V came to 4 bases and at J to 3 bases, leaving 11 bases not matched to a gene. Germline values: CDR1 SGHNT, CDR2 YYREEE (reference sequence). CDR3 region: CASSPRTSGSLKTDTQYF. The CDR3 DNA reads as TGTGCCAGCAGCCCGAGGACTAGCGGGAGTTTAAAGACAGATACGCAGTATTTT.

This clone occurred many times. CDR3 bases: TGTGCCAGCAGCCTCTACGGACAGGGGCGGGGTAATTCACCCCTCCACTTT. It encodes CASSLYGQGRGNSPLHF. The gene calls are TRBV6-2 or TRBV6-3 and TRBJ1-6, with 9 bases aligning to TRBD1. Losses at the gene ends were 6 bases for V and 6 bases for J; bases not matched to a gene: 12. From germline, CDR1 is MNHEY and CDR2 SVGEGT. This CDR3 has 17 residues.

This sequence joins TRBV7-9 and TRBJ1-3; TRBD1 is a possible D gene (5 bases). The CDR3 is made up of 16 amino acids. Trimming cost V 1 base and J 8 bases, with 18 bases left between them. Looked up from germline, CDR1 is SEHNR and CDR2 is FQNEAQ (reference sequence). CDR3 sequence: CASSLVSQGSVDTIYF. CDR3 in DNA: TGTGCCAGCAGCTTAGTTTCGCAGGGATCTGTTGACACCATATATTTT.

The chain has TRBV3-1 (or the pseudogene TRBV3-2) and TRBJ1-4; a possible D gene is TRBD1 (6 bases). Germline loops: CDR1 LGHDT, CDR2 YNNKEL (reference sequence). With 3 bases removed from V and 3 bases from J, the gap between germline ends came to 11 bases. This CDR3 is 15 amino acids long. CDR3 in DNA: TGTGCCAGCAGCCAGGGGGGGCTGGCTAATGAAAAACTGTTTTTT. Protein: CASSQGGLANEKLFF.

Details on this clone: This sample also contains other DNA sequences that code for the same CDR3. The CDR3 nucleotides read TGTGCCAGTAGTATGGGGGCTGGCGGCTACACCTTC. This sequence encodes CASSMGAGGYTF. The chain couples TRBV19 to TRBJ1-2; TRBD1 is a possible D gene (6 bases). V shed 3 bases and J shed 8 bases, with 10 bases lying between them. Germline V gives CDR1 LNHDA, CDR2 SQIVND (reference sequence). The CDR3 loop spans 12 amino acids.

The chain joins TRBV5-6 to TRBJ2-7; D ambiguous. The CDR3 is 13 amino acids. Germline V gene lookup returns CDR1 SGHDT and CDR2 YYEEEE. V was trimmed by 0 bases and J by 2 bases, leaving 6 bases between them. This CDR3 is CASSLVGTYEQYF. DNA for the CDR3: TGTGCCAGCAGCTTGGTGGGCACCTACGAGCAGTACTTC.

This clone turned up a few times. V gene TRBV9 combines with J gene TRBJ2-1, with 9 bases aligning to TRBD2. From germline, CDR1 is SGDLS and CDR2 YYNGEE. The CDR3 loop spans 14 amino acids. The J segment lost 5 bases and the V segment lost 3 bases, leaving 3 bases of the junction unmatched. The CDR3 DNA follows: TGTGCCAGCAGCGATAGCGGGAGAAACAATGAGCAGTTCTTC. Translation: CASSDSGRNNEQFF.

The CDR3 here is CASSPLTGGNEKLFF. The CDR3, as DNA: TGTGCCAGCAGCCCACTAACAGGGGGGAATGAAAAACTGTTTTTT. This sequence joins TRBV5-5 and TRBJ1-4; 8 bases are a match to TRBD1. Germline V CDR1 and CDR2: SGHKS, YYEKEE (reference sequence). The CDR3 is 15 residues long. The V segment lost 4 bases and the J segment 5 bases; nucleotides outside the gene matches: 7.

The chain uses TRBV10-3 and TRBJ2-1, with 12 bases fitting TRBD2. V shed 4 bases and J 4 bases; nucleotides not matched to a gene: 8. The V gene's germline CDR1 is ENHRY and CDR2 SYGVKD. The CDR3 contains 17 residues. The CDR3 DNA sequence: TGTGCCATCAGTGGAACGTCTAGCGGGGGGGCGTACAATGAGCAGTTCTTC. This codes for CAISGTSSGGAYNEQFF.

The rearrangement links TRBV14 to TRBJ1-2, with TRBD1 matching over 7 bases. CDR1 and CDR2 from the germline V gene are SGHDN and FVKESK. CDR3 length equals 15 residues. J gave up 6 bases and V 2 bases, and 9 bases lay outside the gene matches. For the CDR3, the DNA is TGTGCCAGCAGCCAATTCACAGGGGTGGGGCATGGCTACACCTTC. It codes for CASSQFTGVGHGYTF.

The chain carries TRBV6-5 and TRBJ2-7; 8 bases fit TRBD1. The trim removed 6 bases at V and 2 bases at J, leaving 3 bases unmatched. This CDR3 has 13 residues. From germline, CDR1 is MNHEY and CDR2 SVGAGI. CDR3 coding DNA: TGTGCCAGCAGACCGACAGGGGCCTACGAGCAGTACTTC. Residues: CASRPTGAYEQYF.

The genes are TRBV20-1 and TRBJ1-3; D might be TRBD1 (5 bases). The CDR3 covers 13 residues. Trimming took off 3 bases at V and 5 bases at J, with 11 bases between the two ends. Germline-derived CDR1 and CDR2 are DFQATT and SNEGSKA (reference sequence). CDR3 protein: CSASTTDRNTIYF. The CDR3, as DNA: TGCAGTGCTAGTACGACAGACCGAAACACCATATATTTT.

The V gene is TRBV6-6, the J gene TRBJ2-7, with 9 bases matching TRBD1. Trimming cost V 8 bases and J 3 bases; bases outside gene matches: 14. From germline, CDR1 is MNHNY and CDR2 SVGAGI (reference sequence). The CDR3 has 16 amino acids. DNA of the CDR3: TGTGCCAGCCGCCCATCCCGGGACAGGGATATCTACGAGCAGTACTTC. It specifies CASRPSRDRDIYEQYF.